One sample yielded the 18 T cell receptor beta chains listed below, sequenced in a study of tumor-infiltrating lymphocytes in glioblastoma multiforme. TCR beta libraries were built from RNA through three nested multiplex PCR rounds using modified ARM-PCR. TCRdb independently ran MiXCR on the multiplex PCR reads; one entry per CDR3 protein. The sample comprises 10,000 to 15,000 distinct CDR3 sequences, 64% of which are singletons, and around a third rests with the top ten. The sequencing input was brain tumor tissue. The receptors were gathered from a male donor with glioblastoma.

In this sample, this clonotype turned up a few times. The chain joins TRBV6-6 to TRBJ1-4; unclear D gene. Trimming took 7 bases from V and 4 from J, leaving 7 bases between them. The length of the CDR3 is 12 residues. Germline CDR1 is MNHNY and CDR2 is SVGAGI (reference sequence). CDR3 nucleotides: TGTGCCAGCAATGATCATAATGAAAAACTGTTTTTT. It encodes CASNDHNEKLFF.

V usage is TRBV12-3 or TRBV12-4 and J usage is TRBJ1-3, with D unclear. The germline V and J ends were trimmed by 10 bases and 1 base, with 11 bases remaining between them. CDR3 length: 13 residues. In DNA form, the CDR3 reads TGTGCCACCCCGCCTGGATCTGGAAACACCATATATTTT. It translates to CATPPGSGNTIYF.

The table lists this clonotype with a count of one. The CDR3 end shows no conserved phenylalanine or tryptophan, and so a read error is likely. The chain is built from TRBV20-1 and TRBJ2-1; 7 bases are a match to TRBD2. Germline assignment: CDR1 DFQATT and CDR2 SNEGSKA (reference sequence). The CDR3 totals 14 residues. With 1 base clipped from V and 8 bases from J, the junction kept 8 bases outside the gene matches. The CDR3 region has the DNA TGCAGTGCTAGAGCGACTAGCCGGAGGGATGAGCAGTTCTGC. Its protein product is CSARATSRRDEQFC.

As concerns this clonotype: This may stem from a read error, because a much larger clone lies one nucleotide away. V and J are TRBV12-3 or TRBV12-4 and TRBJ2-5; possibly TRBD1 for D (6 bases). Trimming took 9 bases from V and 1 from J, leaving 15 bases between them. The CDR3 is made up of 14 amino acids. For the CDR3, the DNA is TGTGCCAGAGGACAAACAGGGTTCCAAGAGACCCAGTACTTC. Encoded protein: CARGQTGFQETQYF.

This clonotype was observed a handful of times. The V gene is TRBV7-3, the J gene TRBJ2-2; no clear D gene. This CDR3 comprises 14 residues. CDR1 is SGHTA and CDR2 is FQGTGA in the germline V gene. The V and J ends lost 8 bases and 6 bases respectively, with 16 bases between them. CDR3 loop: CASENTGNSGELFF. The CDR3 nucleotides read TGTGCCAGCGAGAACACCGGAAATTCCGGGGAGCTGTTTTTT.

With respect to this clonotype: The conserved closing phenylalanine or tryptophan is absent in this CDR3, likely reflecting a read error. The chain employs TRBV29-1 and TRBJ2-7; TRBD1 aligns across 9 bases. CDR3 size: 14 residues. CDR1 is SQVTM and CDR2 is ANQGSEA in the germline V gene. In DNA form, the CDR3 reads TGCAGCTTTGAAGGGACAGGGAACCCCCACGAGCAGTACCTC. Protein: CSFEGTGNPHEQYL.

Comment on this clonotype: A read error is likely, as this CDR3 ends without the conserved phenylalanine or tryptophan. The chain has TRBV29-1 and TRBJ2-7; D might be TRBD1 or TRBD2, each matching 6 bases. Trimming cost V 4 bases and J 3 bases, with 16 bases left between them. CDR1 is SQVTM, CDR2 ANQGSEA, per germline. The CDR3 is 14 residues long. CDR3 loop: CSVVGGKGFYEQYS. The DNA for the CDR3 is TGCAGCGTTGTGGGGGGCAAGGGCTTCTACGAGCAGTACTCT.

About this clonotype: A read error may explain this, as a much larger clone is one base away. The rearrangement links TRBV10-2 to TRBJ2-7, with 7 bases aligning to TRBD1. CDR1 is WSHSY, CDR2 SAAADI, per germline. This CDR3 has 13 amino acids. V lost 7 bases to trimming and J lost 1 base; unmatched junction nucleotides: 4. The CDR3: CASKAGGSYEQYF. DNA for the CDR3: TGCGCCAGCAAAGCAGGGGGATCCTACGAGCAGTACTTC.

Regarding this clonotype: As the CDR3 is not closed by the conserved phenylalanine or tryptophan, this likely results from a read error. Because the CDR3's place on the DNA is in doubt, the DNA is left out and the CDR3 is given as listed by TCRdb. CDR3 region: CASSQEKKVGELLL. The genes are TRBV4-2 and TRBJ2-2. The CDR3 is 14 residues long, ends included. Looked up from germline, CDR1 is LGHNA and CDR2 is YNFKEQ.

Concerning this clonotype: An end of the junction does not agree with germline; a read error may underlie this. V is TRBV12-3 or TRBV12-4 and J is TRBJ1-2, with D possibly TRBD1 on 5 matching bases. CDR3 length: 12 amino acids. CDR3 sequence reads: CASREDGTGYTF. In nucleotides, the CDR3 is TGTGCCAGCAGGGAGGACGGGACTGGCTACACCTTT.

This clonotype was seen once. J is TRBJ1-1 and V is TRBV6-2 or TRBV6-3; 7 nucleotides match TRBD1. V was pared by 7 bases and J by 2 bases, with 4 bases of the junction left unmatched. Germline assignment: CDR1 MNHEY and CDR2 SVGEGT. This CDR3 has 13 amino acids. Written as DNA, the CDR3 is TGTGCCAGCAAGGGGGCGGGAAACACTGAAGCTTTCTTT. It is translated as CASKGAGNTEAFF.

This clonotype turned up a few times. Written as DNA, the CDR3 is TGTGCCAGCAGTTCCAAGGAGGTACTAGCGGGAGGGTTGTACGAGCAGTACTTC. It codes for CASSSKEVLAGGLYEQYF. V usage is TRBV11-2 and J usage is TRBJ2-7; 13 positions agree with TRBD2. CDR3 length equals 18 residues. Looked up from germline, CDR1 is SGHAT and CDR2 is FQNNGV. With V trimmed by 6 bases and J by 4 bases, 15 bases remained unmatched.

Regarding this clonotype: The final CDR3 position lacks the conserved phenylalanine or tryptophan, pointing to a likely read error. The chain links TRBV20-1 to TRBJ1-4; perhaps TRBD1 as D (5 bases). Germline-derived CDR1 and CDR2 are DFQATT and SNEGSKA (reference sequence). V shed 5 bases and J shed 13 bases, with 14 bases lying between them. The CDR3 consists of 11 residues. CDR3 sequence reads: CSAGGDGGLFL. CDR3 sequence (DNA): TGCAGTGCTGGAGGGGACGGAGGACTGTTTTTG.

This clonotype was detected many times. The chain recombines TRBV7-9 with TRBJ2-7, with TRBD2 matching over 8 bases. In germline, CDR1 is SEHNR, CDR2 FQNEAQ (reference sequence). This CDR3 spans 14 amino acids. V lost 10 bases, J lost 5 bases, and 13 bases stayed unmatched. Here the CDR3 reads CATVKRENSNEQYF. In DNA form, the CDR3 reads TGTGCCACCGTCAAGCGGGAGAACAGCAACGAGCAGTACTTC. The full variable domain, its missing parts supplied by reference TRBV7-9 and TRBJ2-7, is DTGVSQNPRHKITKRGQNVTFRCDPISEHNRLYWYRQTLGQGPEFLTYFQNEAQLEKSRLLSDRFSAERPKGSFSTLEIQRTEQGDSAMYLCATVKRENSNEQYFGPGTRLTVT.

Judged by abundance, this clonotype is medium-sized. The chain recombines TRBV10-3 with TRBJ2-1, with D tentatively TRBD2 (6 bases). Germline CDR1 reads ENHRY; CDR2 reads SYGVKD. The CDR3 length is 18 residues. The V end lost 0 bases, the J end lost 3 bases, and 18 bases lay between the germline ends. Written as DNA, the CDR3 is TGTGCCATCAGTGAGTCGATGTTAGGGAGGCTGATCTACAATGAGCAGTTCTTC. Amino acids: CAISESMLGRLIYNEQFF.

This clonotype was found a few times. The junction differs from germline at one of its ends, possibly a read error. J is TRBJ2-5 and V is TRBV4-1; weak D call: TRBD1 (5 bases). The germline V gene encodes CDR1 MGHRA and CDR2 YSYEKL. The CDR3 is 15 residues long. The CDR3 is CARSQEVREQETQYF. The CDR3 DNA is TGCGCCAGGAGCCAAGAAGTCAGGGAACAAGAGACCCAGTACTTC.

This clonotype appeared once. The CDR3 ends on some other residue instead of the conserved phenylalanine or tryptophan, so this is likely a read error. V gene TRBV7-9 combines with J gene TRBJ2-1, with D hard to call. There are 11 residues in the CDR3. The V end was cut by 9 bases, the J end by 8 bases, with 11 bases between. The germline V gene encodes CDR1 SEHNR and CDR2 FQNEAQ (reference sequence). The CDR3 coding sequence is TGTGCCAGTTCCACAGTGGATGAGCAGTTCTTA. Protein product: CASSTVDEQFL.

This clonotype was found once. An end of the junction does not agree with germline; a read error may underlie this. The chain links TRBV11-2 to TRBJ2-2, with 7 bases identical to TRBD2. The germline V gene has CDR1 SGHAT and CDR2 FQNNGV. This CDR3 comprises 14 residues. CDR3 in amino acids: CAGSHGLDTGELFF. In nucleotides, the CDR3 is TGTGCCGGCAGCCACGGACTAGACACCGGGGAGCTGTTCTTT.